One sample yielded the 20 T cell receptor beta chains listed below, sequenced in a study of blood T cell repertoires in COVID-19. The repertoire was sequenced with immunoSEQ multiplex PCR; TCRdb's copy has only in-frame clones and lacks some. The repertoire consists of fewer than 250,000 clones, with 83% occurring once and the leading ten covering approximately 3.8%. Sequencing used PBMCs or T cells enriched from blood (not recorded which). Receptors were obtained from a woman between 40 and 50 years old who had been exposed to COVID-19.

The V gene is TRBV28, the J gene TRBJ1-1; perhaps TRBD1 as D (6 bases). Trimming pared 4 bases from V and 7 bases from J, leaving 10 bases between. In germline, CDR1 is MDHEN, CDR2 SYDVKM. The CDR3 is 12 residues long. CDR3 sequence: CASSSDSHEAFF. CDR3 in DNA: TGTGCCAGCAGTTCGGACAGCCATGAAGCTTTCTTT.

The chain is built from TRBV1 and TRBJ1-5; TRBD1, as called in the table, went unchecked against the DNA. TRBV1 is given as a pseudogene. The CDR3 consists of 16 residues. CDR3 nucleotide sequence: TGCACCAGCAGCCAAGATCGAGGGACAGGGGTTGAGCCCCAGCATTTT. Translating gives CTSSQDRGTGVEPQHF.

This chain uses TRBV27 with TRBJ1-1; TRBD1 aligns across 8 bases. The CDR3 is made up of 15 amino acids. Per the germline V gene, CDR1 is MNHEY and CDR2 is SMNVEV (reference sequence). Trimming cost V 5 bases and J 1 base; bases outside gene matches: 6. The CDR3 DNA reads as TGTGCCAGCAGTACTCTCCAGGGGGCGAACACTGAAGCTTTCTTT. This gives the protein CASSTLQGANTEAFF.

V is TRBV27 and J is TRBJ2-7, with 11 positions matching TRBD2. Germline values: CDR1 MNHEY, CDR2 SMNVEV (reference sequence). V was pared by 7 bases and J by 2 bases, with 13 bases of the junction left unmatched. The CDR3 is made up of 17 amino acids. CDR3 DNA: TGTGCCAGCACCCCGAGGGTATCTAGCGGGGGGCCCTACGAGCAGTACTTC. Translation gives CASTPRVSSGGPYEQYF.

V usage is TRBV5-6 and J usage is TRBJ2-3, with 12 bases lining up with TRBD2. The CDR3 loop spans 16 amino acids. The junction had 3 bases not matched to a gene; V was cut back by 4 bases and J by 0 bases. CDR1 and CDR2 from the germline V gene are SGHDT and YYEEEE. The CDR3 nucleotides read TGTGCCAGCAGCCGACTAGCGGGGGATAGCACAGATACGCAGTATTTT. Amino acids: CASSRLAGDSTDTQYF.

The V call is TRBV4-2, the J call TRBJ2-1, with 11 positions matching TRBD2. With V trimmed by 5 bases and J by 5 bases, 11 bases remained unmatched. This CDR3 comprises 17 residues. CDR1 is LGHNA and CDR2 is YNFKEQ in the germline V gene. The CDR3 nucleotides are TGTGCCAGCAGCGCATCATCGGGACTAGCGGATGACAATGAGCAGTTCTTC. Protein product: CASSASSGLADDNEQFF.

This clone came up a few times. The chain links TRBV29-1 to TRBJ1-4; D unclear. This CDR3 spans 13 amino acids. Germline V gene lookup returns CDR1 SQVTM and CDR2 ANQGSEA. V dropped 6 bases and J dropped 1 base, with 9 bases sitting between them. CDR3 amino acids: CSVLRGTNEKLFF. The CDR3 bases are TGCAGCGTGCTCAGAGGAACTAATGAAAAACTGTTTTTT.

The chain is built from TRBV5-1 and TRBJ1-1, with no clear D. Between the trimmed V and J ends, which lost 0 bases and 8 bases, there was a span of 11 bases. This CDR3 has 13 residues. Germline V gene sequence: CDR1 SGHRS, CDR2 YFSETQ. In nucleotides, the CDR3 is TGCGCCAGCAGCTTGGCCCCGGGGAACGAAGCTTTCTTT. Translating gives CASSLAPGNEAFF.

In DNA form, the CDR3 reads TGTGCCAGCAGGAGCGGGGGGGCGACAGATACGCAGTATTTT. Residues: CASRSGGATDTQYF. This chain connects TRBV6-5 to TRBJ2-3, with 10 bases matching TRBD2. Losses at the gene ends were 6 bases for V and 3 bases for J; bases not matched to a gene: 3. Germline CDR1 MNHEY, CDR2 SVGAGI. CDR3 length: 14 residues.

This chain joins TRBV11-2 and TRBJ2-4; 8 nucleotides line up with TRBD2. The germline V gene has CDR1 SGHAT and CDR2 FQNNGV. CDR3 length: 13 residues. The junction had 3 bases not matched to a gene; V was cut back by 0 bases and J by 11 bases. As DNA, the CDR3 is TGTGCCAGCAGCTTAGATCGGGAGGGGGTTCAGTACTTC. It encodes CASSLDREGVQYF. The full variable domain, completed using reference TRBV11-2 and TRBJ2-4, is EAGVAQSPRYKIIEKRQSVAFWCNPISGHATLYWYQQILGQGPKLLIQFQNNGVVDDSQLPKDRFSAERLKGVDSTLKIQPAKLEDSAVYLCASSLDREGVQYFGAGTRLSVL.

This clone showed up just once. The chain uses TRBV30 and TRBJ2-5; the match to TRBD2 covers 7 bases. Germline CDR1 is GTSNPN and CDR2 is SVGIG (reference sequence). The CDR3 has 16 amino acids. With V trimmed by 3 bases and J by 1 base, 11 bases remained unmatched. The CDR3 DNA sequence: TGTGCCTGGAGCCCCGGTGTGGGAGGGATCCAAGAGACCCAGTACTTC. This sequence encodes CAWSPGVGGIQETQYF.

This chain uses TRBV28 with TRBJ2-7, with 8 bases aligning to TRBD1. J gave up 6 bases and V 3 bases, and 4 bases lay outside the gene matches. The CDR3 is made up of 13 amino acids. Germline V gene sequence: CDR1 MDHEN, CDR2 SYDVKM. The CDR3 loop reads CASSFTGGGEQYF. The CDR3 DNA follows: TGTGCCAGCAGTTTTACAGGGGGTGGCGAGCAGTACTTC. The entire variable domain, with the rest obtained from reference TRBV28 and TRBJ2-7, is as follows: DVKVTQSSRYLVKRTGEKVFLECVQDMDHENMFWYRQDPGLGLRLIYFSYDVKMKEKGDIPEGYSVSREKKERFSLILESASTNQTSMYLCASSFTGGGEQYFGPGTRLTVT.

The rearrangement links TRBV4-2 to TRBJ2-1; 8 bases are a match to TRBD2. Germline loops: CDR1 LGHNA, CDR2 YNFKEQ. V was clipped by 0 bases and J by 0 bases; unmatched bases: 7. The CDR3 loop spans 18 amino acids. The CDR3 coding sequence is TGTGCCAGCAGCCAAGATCTATCTAGCGGGTACTCCTACAATGAGCAGTTCTTC. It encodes CASSQDLSSGYSYNEQFF.

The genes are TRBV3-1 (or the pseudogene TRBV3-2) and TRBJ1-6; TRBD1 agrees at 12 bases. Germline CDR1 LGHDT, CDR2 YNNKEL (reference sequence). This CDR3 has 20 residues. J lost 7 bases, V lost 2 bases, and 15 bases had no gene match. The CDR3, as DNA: TGTGCCAGCAGCCAAACCCTGGGACAGGGGGCGCGAGGCGGCAATTCACCCCTCCACTTT. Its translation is CASSQTLGQGARGGNSPLHF.

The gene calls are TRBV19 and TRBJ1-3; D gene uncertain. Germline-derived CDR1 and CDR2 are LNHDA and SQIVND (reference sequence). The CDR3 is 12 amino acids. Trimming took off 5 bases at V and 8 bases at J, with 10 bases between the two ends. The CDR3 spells CASSPRLDTIYF. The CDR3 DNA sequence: TGTGCCAGTAGTCCACGACTGGACACCATATATTTT.

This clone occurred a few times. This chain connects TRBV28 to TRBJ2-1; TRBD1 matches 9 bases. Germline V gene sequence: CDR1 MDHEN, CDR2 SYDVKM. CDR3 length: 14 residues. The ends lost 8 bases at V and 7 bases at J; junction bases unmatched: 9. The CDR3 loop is CASVGTGPTNEQFF. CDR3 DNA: TGTGCCAGCGTGGGGACAGGGCCTACGAATGAGCAGTTCTTC.

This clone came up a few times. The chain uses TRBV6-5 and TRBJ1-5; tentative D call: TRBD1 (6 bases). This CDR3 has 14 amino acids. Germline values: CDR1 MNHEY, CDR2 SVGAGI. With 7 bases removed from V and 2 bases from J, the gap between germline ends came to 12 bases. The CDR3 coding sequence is TGTGCCAGCAAGGGGGAGCGAGGCAATCAGCCCCAGCATTTT. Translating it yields CASKGERGNQPQHF.

The CDR3 nucleotides read TGTGCCAGCAGCCAAGATAAGCAGCGGGGGGCTCTCCTCACAGATACGCAGTATTTT. Its translation is CASSQDKQRGALLTDTQYF. The chain couples TRBV3-1 (or the pseudogene TRBV3-2) to TRBJ2-3; 9 bases map to TRBD2. V lost 0 bases, J lost 2 bases, and 12 bases stayed unmatched. The CDR3 extends over 19 amino acids. Looked up from germline, CDR1 is LGHDT and CDR2 is YNNKEL (reference sequence).

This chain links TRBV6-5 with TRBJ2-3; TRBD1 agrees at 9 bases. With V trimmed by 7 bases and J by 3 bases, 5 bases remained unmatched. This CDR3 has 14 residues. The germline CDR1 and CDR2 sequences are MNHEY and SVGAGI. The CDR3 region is CASNTGGRTDTQYF. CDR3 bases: TGTGCCAGCAACACAGGGGGCCGGACAGATACGCAGTATTTT.

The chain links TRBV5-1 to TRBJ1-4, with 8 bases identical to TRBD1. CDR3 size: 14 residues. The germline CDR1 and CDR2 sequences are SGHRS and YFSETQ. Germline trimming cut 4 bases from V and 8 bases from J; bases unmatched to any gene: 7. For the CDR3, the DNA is TGCGCCAGCAGCACCAGGGGGCTGGAAGAAAAACTGTTTTTT. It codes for CASSTRGLEEKLFF.